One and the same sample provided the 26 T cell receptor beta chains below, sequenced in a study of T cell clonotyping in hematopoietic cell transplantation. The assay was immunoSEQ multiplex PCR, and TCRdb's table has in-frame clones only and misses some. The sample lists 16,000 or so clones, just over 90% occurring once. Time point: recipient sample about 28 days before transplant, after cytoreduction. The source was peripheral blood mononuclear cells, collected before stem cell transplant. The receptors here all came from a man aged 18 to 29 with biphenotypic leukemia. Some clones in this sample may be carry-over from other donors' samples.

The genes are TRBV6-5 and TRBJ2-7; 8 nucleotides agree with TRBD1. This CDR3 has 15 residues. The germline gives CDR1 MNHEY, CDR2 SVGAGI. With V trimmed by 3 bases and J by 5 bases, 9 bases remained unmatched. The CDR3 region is CASSYRGQGAHEQYF. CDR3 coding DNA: TGTGCCAGCAGTTATAGGGGCCAGGGGGCCCACGAGCAGTACTTC.

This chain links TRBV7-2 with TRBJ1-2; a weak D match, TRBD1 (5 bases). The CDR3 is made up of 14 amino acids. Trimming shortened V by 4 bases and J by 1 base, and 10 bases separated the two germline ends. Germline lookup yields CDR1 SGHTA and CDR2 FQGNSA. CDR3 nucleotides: TGTGCCAGCAGCTCGCCCCAGGGTAACTATGGCTACACCTTC. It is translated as CASSSPQGNYGYTF.

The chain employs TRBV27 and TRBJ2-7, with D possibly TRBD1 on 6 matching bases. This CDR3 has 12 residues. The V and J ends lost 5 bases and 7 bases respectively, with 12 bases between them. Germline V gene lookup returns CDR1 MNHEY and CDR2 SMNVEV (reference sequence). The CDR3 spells CASSPQGREQYF. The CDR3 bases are TGTGCCAGCAGTCCCCAGGGGAGAGAGCAGTACTTC.

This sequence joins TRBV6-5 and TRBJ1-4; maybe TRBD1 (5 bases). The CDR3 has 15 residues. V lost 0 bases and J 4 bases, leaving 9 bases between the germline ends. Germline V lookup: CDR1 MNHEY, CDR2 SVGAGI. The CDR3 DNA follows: TGTGCCAGCAGTTACTCGGCTCAGGGTAATGAAAAACTGTTTTTT. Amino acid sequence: CASSYSAQGNEKLFF.

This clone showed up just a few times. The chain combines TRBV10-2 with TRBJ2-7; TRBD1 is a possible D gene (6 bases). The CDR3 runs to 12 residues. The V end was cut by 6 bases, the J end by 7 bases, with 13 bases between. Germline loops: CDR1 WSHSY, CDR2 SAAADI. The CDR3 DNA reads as TGCGCCAGCAGCGTGGACAGTTCGGAGCAGTACTTC. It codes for CASSVDSSEQYF.

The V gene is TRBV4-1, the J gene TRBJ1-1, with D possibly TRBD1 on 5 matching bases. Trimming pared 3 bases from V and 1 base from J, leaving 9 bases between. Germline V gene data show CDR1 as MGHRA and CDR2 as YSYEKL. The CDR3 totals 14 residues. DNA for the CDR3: TGCGCCAGCAGCCATGTCAGGGCGAACACTGAAGCTTTCTTT. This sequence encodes CASSHVRANTEAFF.

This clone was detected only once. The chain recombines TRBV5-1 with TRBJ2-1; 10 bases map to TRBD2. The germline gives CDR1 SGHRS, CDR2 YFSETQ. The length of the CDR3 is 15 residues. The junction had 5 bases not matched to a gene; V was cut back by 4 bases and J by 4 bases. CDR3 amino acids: CASSPLAGAYNEQFF. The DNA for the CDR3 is TGCGCCAGCAGCCCGCTAGCGGGAGCTTACAATGAGCAGTTCTTC.

CDR3 DNA: TGTGCCAGTAGTCCACAACAGGGACAGACTGAAGCTTTCTTT. Protein: CASSPQQGQTEAFF. V is TRBV19 and J is TRBJ1-1; 7 bases agree with TRBD1. Germline V CDR1 and CDR2: LNHDA, SQIVND (reference sequence). The CDR3 is 14 residues long. The V and J ends lost 5 bases and 5 bases, in that order; junction bases with no gene match: 8.

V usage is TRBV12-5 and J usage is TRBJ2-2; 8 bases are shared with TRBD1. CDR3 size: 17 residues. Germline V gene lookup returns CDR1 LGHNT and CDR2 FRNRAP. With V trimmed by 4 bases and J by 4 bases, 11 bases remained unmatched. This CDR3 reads CASGSSSGTGSTGELFF. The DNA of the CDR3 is TGTGCTAGTGGTTCCTCAAGTGGGACAGGAAGCACCGGGGAGCTGTTTTTT.

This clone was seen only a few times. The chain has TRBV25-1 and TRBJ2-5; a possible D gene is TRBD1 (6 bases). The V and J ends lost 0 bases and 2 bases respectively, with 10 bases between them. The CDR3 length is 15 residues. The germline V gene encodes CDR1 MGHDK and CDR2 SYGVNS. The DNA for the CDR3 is TGTGCCAGCAGTGAATATAAGGGGGTTCAAGAGACCCAGTACTTC. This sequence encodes CASSEYKGVQETQYF.

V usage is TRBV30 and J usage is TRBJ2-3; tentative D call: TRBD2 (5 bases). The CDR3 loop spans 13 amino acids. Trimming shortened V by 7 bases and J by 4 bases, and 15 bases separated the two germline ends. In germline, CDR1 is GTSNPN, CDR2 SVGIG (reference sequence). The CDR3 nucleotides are TGTGCCTATCGTAGGTCCGGGGCAGATACGCAGTATTTT. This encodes CAYRRSGADTQYF.

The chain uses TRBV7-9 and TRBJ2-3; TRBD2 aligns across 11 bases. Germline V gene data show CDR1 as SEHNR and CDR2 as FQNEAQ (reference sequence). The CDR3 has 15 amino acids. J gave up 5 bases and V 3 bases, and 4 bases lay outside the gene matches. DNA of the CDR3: TGTGCCAGCAGCTTTAGCGGGGGGGCTGGAGATACGCAGTATTTT. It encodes CASSFSGGAGDTQYF.

CDR3 DNA sequence: TGTGCCAGCAGGTCCGGGACAGCTATAATCTACGAGCAGTACTTC. Its protein is CASRSGTAIIYEQYF. The chain combines TRBV2 with TRBJ2-7, with 7 positions matching TRBD1. The CDR3 extends over 15 amino acids. V lost 6 bases and J lost 3; bases outside the gene matches: 11. Germline V gene sequence: CDR1 SNHLY, CDR2 FYNNEI.

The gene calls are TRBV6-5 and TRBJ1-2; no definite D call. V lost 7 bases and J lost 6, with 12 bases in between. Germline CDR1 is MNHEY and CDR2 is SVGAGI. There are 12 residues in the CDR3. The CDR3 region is CASKNPGDGYTF. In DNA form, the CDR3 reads TGTGCCAGCAAGAACCCGGGCGATGGCTACACCTTC.

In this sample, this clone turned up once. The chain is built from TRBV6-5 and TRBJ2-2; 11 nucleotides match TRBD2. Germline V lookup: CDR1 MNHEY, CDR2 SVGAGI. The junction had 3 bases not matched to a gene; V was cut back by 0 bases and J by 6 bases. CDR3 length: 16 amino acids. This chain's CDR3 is CASSYSEGLAAGELFF. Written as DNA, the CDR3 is TGTGCCAGCAGTTACTCAGAGGGACTAGCGGCCGGGGAGCTGTTTTTT.

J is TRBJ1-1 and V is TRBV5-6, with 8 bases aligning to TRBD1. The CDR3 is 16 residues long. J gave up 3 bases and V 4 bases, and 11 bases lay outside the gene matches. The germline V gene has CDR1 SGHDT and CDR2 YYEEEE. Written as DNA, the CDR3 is TGTGCCAGCAGCCCCGGGCAGGGGGCTTTGTACACTGAAGCTTTCTTT. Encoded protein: CASSPGQGALYTEAFF.

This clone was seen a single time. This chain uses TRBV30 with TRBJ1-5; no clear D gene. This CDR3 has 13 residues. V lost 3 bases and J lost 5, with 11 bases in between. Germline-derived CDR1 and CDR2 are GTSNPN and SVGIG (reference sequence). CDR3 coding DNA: TGTGCCTGGAGCCCCGGGCCCCATCAGCCCCAGCATTTT. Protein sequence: CAWSPGPHQPQHF.

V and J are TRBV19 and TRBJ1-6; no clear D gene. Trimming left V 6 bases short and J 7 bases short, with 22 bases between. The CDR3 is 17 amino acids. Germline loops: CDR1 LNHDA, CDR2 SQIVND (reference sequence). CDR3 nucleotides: TGTGCCAGTAGCCCCCAGGTGAATCTTTTCAGGAATTCACCCCTCCACTTT. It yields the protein CASSPQVNLFRNSPLHF. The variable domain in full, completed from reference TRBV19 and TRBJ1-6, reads DGGITQSPKYLFRKEGQNVTLSCEQNLNHDAMYWYRQDPGQGLRLIYYSQIVNDFQKGDIAEGYSVSREKKESFPLTVTSAQKNPTAFYLCASSPQVNLFRNSPLHFGNGTRLTVT.

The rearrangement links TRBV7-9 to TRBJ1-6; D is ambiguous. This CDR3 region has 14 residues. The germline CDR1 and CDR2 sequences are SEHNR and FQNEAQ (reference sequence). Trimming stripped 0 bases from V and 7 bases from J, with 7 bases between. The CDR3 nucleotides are TGTGCCAGCAGCTTAGCACGGAACAATTCACCCCTCCACTTT. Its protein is CASSLARNNSPLHF.

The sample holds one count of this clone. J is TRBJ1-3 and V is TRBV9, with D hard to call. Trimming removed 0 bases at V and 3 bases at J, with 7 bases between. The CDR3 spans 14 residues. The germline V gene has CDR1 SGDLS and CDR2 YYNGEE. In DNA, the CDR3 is TGTGCCAGCAGCGTAGCAAACTTTGGAAACACCATATATTTT. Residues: CASSVANFGNTIYF.

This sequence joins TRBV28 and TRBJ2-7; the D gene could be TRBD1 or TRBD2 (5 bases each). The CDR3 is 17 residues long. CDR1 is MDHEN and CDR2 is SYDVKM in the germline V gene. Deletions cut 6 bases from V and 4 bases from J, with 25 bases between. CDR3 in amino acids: CASRGPGRRTYAYEQYF. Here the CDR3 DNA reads TGTGCCAGCAGGGGACCGGGACGCCGAACCTACGCATACGAGCAGTACTTC.

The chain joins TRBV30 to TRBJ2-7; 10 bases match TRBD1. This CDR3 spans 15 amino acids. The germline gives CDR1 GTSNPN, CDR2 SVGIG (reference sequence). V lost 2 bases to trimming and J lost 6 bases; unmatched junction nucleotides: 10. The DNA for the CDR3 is TGTGCCTGGAGTCCCCGGACAGGGGGTCCGATCGAGCAGTACTTC. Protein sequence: CAWSPRTGGPIEQYF.

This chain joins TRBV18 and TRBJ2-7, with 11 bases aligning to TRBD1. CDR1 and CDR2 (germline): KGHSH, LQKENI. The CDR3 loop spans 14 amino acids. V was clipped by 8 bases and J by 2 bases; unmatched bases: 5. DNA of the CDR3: TGTGCCAGCCGGACAGGGGGCGGAACCTACGAGCAGTACTTC. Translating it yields CASRTGGGTYEQYF.

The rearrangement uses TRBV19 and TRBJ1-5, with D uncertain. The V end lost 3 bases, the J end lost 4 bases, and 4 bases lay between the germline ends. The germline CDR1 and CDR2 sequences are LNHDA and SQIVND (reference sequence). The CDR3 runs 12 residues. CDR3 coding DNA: TGTGCCAGTAGTATTTGGAATCAGCCCCAGCATTTT. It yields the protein CASSIWNQPQHF.

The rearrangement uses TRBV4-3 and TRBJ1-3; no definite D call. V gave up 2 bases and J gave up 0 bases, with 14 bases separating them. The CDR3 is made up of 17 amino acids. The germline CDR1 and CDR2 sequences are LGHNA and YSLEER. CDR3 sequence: CASSQTRTDFSGNTIYF. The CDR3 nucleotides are TGCGCCAGCAGCCAAACCCGGACGGACTTCTCTGGAAACACCATATATTTT.

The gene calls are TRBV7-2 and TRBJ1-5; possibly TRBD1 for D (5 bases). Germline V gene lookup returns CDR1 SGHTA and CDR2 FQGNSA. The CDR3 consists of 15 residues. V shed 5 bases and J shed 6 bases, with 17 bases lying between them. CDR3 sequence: CASSPRAGSGQPQHF. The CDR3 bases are TGTGCCAGCAGCCCTAGGGCAGGGTCGGGTCAGCCCCAGCATTTT.